These 17 T cell receptor beta chains were sequenced from one sample in a study of blood T cells in healthy people across ages. The authors ran a second PCR of roughly 6 to 12 cycles using a sample-barcoded 5' primer and a J-beta primer mix. TCRdb re-derived calls from the 5' RACE reads in MiXCR, one entry per CDR3 protein. The table has about 780,000 distinct CDR3 sequences, roughly 25% seen once. These same records also appear under a second study, on T cells of mothers and their children.

The material sequenced was blood. The receptors derive from a boy aged 5-17 years in good health.

The chain links TRBV3-1 to TRBJ1-1; unclear D gene. The CDR3 sequence is 14 residues long. The germline V and J ends were trimmed by 2 bases and 0 bases, with 7 bases remaining between them. Per germline, CDR1 LGHDT and CDR2 YNNKEL (reference sequence). The CDR3 DNA reads TGTGCCAGCAGCCAATCTCCTATGAACACTGAAGCTTTCTTT. This translates into CASSQSPMNTEAFF. Combining the CDR3 with reference TRBV3-1 and TRBJ1-1 gives the whole variable domain DTAVSQTPKYLVTQMGNDKSIKCEQNLGHDTMYWYKQDSKKFLKIMFSYNNKELIINETVPNRFSPKSPDKAHLNLHINSLELGDSAVYFCASSQSPMNTEAFFGQGTRLTVV.

V and J are TRBV18 and TRBJ1-1; 9 bases match TRBD1. The CDR3 has 14 residues. Germline V gives CDR1 KGHSH, CDR2 LQKENI. The ends lost 5 bases at V and 5 bases at J; junction bases unmatched: 6. Written as DNA, the CDR3 is TGTGCCAGCTCAGCCCGGACAGGGGATACTGAAGCTTTCTTT. Its translation: CASSARTGDTEAFF.

This clonotype has just a few counts. The chain employs TRBV5-1 and TRBJ2-1; 8 bases are shared with TRBD2. Germline V gene sequence: CDR1 SGHRS, CDR2 YFSETQ. The CDR3 is 17 residues long. V lost 1 base and J lost 0; bases outside the gene matches: 6. The CDR3 nucleotides are TGCGCCAGCAGCTTGTTCCCCGGGGGGGACTCCTACAATGAGCAGTTCTTC. Translated: CASSLFPGGDSYNEQFF.

The chain joins TRBV7-8 to TRBJ2-3; maybe TRBD1 (5 bases). The CDR3 loop spans 17 amino acids. The V and J ends lost 5 bases and 3 bases respectively, with 21 bases between them. Per germline, CDR1 SGHVS and CDR2 FQNEAQ. CDR3 residues: CASSLPRDRIGTDTQYF. CDR3 nucleotides: TGTGCCAGCAGCCTCCCCCGAGACAGAATCGGGACAGATACGCAGTATTTT.

This clonotype was recorded a few times. This sequence joins TRBV27 and TRBJ2-6; weak D call: TRBD1 (5 bases). The V and J ends lost 3 bases and 1 base respectively, with 13 bases between them. The CDR3 is 17 amino acids. The V gene's germline CDR1 is MNHEY and CDR2 SMNVEV (reference sequence). The CDR3 region is CASSFWPPGSGANVLTF. The CDR3 nucleotides read TGTGCCAGCAGTTTTTGGCCCCCAGGGTCTGGGGCCAACGTCCTGACTTTC.

The chain uses TRBV20-1 and TRBJ2-5, with D possibly being TRBD1 (6 bases). The J call is doubtful: the DNA matches TRBJ2-1 better. This CDR3 comprises 14 residues. Germline V gene data show CDR1 as DFQATT and CDR2 as SNEGSKA (reference sequence). The CDR3 DNA reads as TGCAGTGCTGAAACCGGGACAAGCAACAATGAGCAGTTCTTC. This translates into CSAETGTSNNEQFF.

This clonotype has only a few counts. The chain is built from TRBV12-3 or TRBV12-4 and TRBJ2-3; D might be TRBD2 (5 bases). V lost 6 bases and J lost 0, with 10 bases in between. The CDR3 extends over 14 amino acids. This chain's CDR3 is CASRLAPSTDTQYF. The CDR3 DNA reads TGTGCCAGCAGGCTAGCTCCCAGCACAGATACGCAGTATTTT.

The CDR3 DNA follows: TGTGCCACCAGCAGAGGGGACAGGGGAAGCTCTGGGGCCAACGTCCTGACTTTC. Protein: CATSRGDRGSSGANVLTF. The chain is built from TRBV15 and TRBJ2-6; 10 bases agree with TRBD1. CDR3 size: 18 residues. Per germline, CDR1 LNHNV and CDR2 YYDKDF (reference sequence). V was clipped by 1 base and J by 0 bases; unmatched bases: 3. Full variable domain (missing parts from reference TRBV15 and TRBJ2-6): DAMVIQNPRYQVTQFGKPVTLSCSQTLNHNVMYWYQQKSSQAPKLLFHYYDKDFNNEADTPDNFQSRRPNTSFCFLDIRSPGLGDTAMYLCATSRGDRGSSGANVLTFGAGSRLTVL.

The genes are TRBV5-5 and TRBJ2-5; D tentatively reads TRBD1 or TRBD2 (6 bases each). Germline V gene data show CDR1 as SGHKS and CDR2 as YYEKEE (reference sequence). The CDR3 consists of 14 residues. Trimming cost V 1 base and J 2 bases, with 9 bases left between them. CDR3 amino acids: CASSLWGAQETQYF. The CDR3 DNA reads as TGTGCCAGCAGCTTGTGGGGGGCTCAAGAGACCCAGTACTTC. Drawing the rest from reference TRBV5-5 and TRBJ2-5, the complete variable domain is DAGVTQSPTHLIKTRGQQVTLRCSPISGHKSVSWYQQVLGQGPQFIFQYYEKEERGRGNFPDRFSARQFPNYSSELNVNALLLGDSALYLCASSLWGAQETQYFGPGTRLLVL.

V usage is TRBV20-1 and J usage is TRBJ2-4; tentative D call: TRBD1 (5 bases). V shed 7 bases and J shed 0 bases, with 10 bases lying between them. Germline-derived CDR1 and CDR2 are DFQATT and SNEGSKA (reference sequence). The CDR3 has 13 residues. The CDR3 bases are TGCAGTGTAGGGGCAATAGCCAAAAACATTCAGTACTTC. Translated: CSVGAIAKNIQYF.

This clonotype has a count of ten or more. Here the CDR3 reads CAISDLGQGLQETQYF. As DNA, the CDR3 is TGTGCCATCAGTGACCTCGGGCAGGGGTTACAAGAGACCCAGTACTTC. The chain combines TRBV10-3 with TRBJ2-5; D perhaps matches TRBD1 (6 bases). CDR1 and CDR2 from the germline V gene are ENHRY and SYGVKD. The CDR3 covers 16 residues. The V and J ends lost 3 bases and 2 bases respectively, with 16 bases between them.

The chain combines TRBV19 with TRBJ1-4; D is uncertain. The germline CDR1 and CDR2 sequences are LNHDA and SQIVND (reference sequence). This CDR3 is built from 15 residues. V was cut by 6 bases and J by 5 bases, with 16 bases left in between. Written as DNA, the CDR3 is TGTGCCAGTAGCGGAACGGGCAGCCCCAATGAAAAACTGTTTTTT. It codes for CASSGTGSPNEKLFF.

There are a few counts of this clonotype. This CDR3 reads CASSQGVERAYNEQFF. The DNA of the CDR3 is TGTGCCAGCAGCCAGGGAGTCGAGCGGGCCTACAATGAGCAGTTCTTC. The V gene is TRBV3-1, the J gene TRBJ2-1; possibly TRBD2 for D (6 bases). The CDR3 is made up of 16 amino acids. The germline CDR1 and CDR2 sequences are LGHDT and YNNKEL (reference sequence). With 3 bases removed from V and 2 bases from J, the gap between germline ends came to 14 bases.

The chain links TRBV20-1 to TRBJ2-7; 8 positions match TRBD2. Germline trimming cut 5 bases from V and 2 bases from J; bases unmatched to any gene: 8. Germline V gene data show CDR1 as DFQATT and CDR2 as SNEGSKA (reference sequence). This CDR3 contains 14 residues. The CDR3 DNA follows: TGCAGTGCTCCTCGGGAGGGAGTCCCCTACGAGCAGTACTTC. Its protein is CSAPREGVPYEQYF.

V and J are TRBV3-1 and TRBJ2-4; 7 bases align to TRBD1. With V trimmed by 0 bases and J by 0 bases, 11 bases remained unmatched. This CDR3 is 19 amino acids long. CDR1 is LGHDT, CDR2 YNNKEL, per germline (reference sequence). The DNA of the CDR3 is TGTGCCAGCAGCCAAGATCCGGACAGGAGGTTGCTAGCCAAAAACATTCAGTACTTC. This gives the protein CASSQDPDRRLLAKNIQYF.

The chain has TRBV3-1 and TRBJ2-5; D gene uncertain. The V end was cut by 1 base, the J end by 9 bases, with 12 bases between. The V gene's germline CDR1 is LGHDT and CDR2 YNNKEL (reference sequence). The CDR3 totals 13 residues. The CDR3 nucleotides are TGTGCCAGCAGCCAAGCTAGACGGCAGGCCCAGTACTTC. It codes for CASSQARRQAQYF.

On this clonotype itself: Given a much more abundant clone one base away, this may be a read error. The chain is built from TRBV20-1 and TRBJ1-1; 8 bases align to TRBD1. This CDR3 is 16 amino acids long. In germline, CDR1 is DFQATT, CDR2 SNEGSKA (reference sequence). The CDR3 DNA reads TGCAGTGCTAGAGAGGCCGGGACAGGAGGGAACGCTGAAGCTTTCTTT. It yields the protein CSAREAGTGGNAEAFF.